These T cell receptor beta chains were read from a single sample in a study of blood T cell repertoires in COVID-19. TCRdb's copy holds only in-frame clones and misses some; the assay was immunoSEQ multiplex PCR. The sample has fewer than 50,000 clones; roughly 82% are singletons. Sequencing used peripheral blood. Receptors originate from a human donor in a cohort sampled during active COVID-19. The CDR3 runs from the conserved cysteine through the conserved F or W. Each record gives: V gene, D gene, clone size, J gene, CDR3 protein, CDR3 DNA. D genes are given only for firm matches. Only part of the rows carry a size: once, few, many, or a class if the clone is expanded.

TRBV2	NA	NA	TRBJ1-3	CASGGGSSGNTIYF	TGTGCCAGCGGAGGAGGGAGCTCTGGAAACACCATATATTTT
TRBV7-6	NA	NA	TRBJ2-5	CASSPPGRGETQYF	TGTGCCAGCAGCCCGCCCGGACGAGGGGAGACCCAGTACTTC
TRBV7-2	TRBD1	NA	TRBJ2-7	CASSLGDRVRYEQYF	TGTGCCAGCAGCTTAGGGGACAGGGTAAGGTACGAGCAGTACTTC
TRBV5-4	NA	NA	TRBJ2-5	CASSLAGFETQYF	TGTGCCAGCAGCTTGGCAGGGTTCGAGACCCAGTACTTC
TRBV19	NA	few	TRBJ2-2	CASSIVGSGELFF	TGTGCCAGTAGTATAGTGGGCTCCGGGGAGCTGTTTTTT
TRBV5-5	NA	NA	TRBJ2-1	CASSPASFSNEQFF	TGTGCCAGCAGCCCCGCGAGTTTTAGCAATGAGCAGTTCTTC
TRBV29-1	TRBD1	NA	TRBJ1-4	CSATGGDNEKLFF	TGCAGCGCGACAGGGGGCGATAATGAAAAACTGTTTTTT
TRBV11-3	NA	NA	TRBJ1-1	CASSLDLPQAFF	TGTGCCAGCAGCTTAGATCTCCCTCAAGCTTTCTTT
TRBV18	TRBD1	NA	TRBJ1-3	CASSPTGTGAGNTIYF	TGTGCCAGCTCACCGACCGGGACAGGGGCTGGAAACACCATATATTTT
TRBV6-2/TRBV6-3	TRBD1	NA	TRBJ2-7	CASSRGTEAYEQYF	TGTGCCAGCAGTCGAGGGACAGAAGCCTACGAGCAGTACTTC
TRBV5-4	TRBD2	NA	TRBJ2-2	CASSFSGSVTGELFF	TGTGCCAGCAGCTTTAGCGGGAGCGTCACCGGGGAGCTGTTTTTT
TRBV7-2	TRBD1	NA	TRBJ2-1	CASSFDRDLYNEQFF	TGTGCCAGCAGCTTCGACAGGGACCTATACAATGAGCAGTTCTTC
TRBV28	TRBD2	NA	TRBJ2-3	CASSLNAGGGTQYF	TGTGCCAGCAGTTTAAACGCGGGAGGGGGCACGCAGTATTTT
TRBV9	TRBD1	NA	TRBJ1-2	CASSVGSGTAYGYTF	TGTGCCAGCAGCGTAGGCTCCGGGACAGCCTATGGCTACACCTTC
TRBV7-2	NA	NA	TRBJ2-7	CASSSRDEQYF	TGTGCCAGCAGCTCCAGGGACGAGCAGTACTTC
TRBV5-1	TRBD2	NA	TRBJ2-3	CASRAGAGTPDTQYF	TGCGCCAGCAGGGCGGGAGCCGGTACCCCAGATACGCAGTATTTT
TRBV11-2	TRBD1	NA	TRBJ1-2	CASSPGGNYGYTF	TGTGCCAGCAGCCCAGGGGGCAACTATGGCTACACCTTC
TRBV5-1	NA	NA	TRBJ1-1	CASSLTVPKPGNTEAFF	TGCGCCAGCAGCCTGACAGTTCCAAAGCCAGGGAACACTGAAGCTTTCTTT
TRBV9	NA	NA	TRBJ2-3	CASSVAFSDTQYF	TGTGCCAGCAGCGTAGCGTTCTCAGATACGCAGTATTTT
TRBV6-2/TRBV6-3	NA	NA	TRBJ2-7	CASSGSSYEQYF	TGTGCCAGCAGTGGGAGCTCCTACGAGCAGTACTTC
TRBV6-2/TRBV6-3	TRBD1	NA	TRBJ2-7	CASSYGGQGAYEQYF	TGTGCCAGCAGTTACGGCGGACAGGGGGCGTACGAGCAGTACTTC
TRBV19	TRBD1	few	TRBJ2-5	CASSPGQGAQETQYF	TGTGCCAGTAGTCCCGGACAGGGGGCTCAAGAGACCCAGTACTTC
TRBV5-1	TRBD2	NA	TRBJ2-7	CASSPGLAGVEQYF	TGCGCCAGCAGCCCGGGACTAGCGGGAGTCGAGCAGTACTTC
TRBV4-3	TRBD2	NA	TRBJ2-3	CASSQGSSGTFTDTQYF	TGCGCCAGCAGCCAAGGGAGCAGCGGGACCTTCACAGATACGCAGTATTTT
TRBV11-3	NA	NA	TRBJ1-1	CASSLEEFQGNTEAFF	TGTGCCAGCAGCTTAGAAGAGTTCCAGGGGAACACTGAAGCTTTCTTT
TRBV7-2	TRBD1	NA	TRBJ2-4	CASSVPGQGANIQYF	TGTGCCAGCAGCGTCCCGGGACAGGGGGCGAACATTCAGTACTTC
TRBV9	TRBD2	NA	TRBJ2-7	CASSVGLAGAYEQYF	TGTGCCAGCAGCGTAGGGCTAGCGGGGGCCTACGAGCAGTACTTC
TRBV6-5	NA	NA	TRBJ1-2	CASSQGGDYGYTF	TGTGCCAGCAGTCAGGGTGGCGACTATGGCTACACCTTC
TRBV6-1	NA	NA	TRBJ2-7	CASSEAGRGYEQYF	TGTGCCAGCAGTGAAGCGGGCAGGGGCTACGAGCAGTACTTC
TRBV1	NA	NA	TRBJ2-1	CTSSQEVSGRPRYSSYNEQFF	TGCACCAGCAGCCAAGAAGTGAGCGGGAGGCCGCGGTATAGCTCCTACAATGAGCAGTTCTTC
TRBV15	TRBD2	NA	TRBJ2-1	CATSRAREGSYNEQFF	TGTGCCACCAGCAGAGCCAGGGAGGGATCCTACAATGAGCAGTTCTTC
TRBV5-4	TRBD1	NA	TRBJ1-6	CASSPTGGLYSPLHF	TGTGCCAGCAGCCCGACAGGGGGGTTGTATTCACCCCTCCACTTT
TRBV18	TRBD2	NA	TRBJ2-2	CASSPFSGSGTGELFF	TGTGCCAGCTCACCCTTTAGCGGGAGCGGCACCGGGGAGCTGTTTTTT
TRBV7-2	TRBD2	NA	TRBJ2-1	CASRSQRGAYNEQFF	TGTGCCAGCAGGTCCCAGCGGGGAGCCTACAATGAGCAGTTCTTC
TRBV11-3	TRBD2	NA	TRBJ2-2	CASRLAGGTGELFF	TGTGCCTCCCGACTAGCGGGAGGGACCGGGGAGCTGTTTTTT
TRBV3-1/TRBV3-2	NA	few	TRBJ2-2	CASSETNTGELFF	TGTGCCAGCAGCGAGACGAACACCGGGGAGCTGTTTTTT
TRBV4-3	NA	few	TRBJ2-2	CASSPRSSGNTGELFF	TGCGCCAGCAGCCCGAGGTCGAGCGGGAACACCGGGGAGCTGTTTTTT
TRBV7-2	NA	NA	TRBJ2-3	CASSLAYRALTDTQYF	TGTGCCAGCAGCTTAGCCTACAGGGCCCTCACAGATACGCAGTATTTT
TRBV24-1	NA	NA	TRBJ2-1	CATSGLSASSYNEQFF	TGTGCCACCAGTGGTCTGAGCGCCAGCTCCTACAATGAGCAGTTCTTC
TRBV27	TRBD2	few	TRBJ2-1	CASSPGLAGVTEQFF	TGTGCCAGCAGTCCAGGACTAGCGGGAGTCACTGAGCAGTTCTTC
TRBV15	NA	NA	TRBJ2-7	CATSRPSDRYEQYF	TGTGCCACCAGCAGGCCCAGCGATCGCTACGAGCAGTACTTC
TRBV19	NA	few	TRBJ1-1	CASSMQGMNTEAFF	TGTGCCAGTAGTATGCAGGGTATGAACACTGAAGCTTTCTTT
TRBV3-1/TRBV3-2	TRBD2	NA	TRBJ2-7	CASSQTSSGLKGEQYF	TGTGCCAGCAGCCAAACCTCTAGCGGTTTGAAAGGAGAGCAGTACTTC
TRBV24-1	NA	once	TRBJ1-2	CATSRGPYGYTF	TGTGCCACCAGTAGGGGCCCCTATGGCTACACCTTC
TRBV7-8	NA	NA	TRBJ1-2	CASSSDPRDWRRTNYGYTF	TGTGCCAGCAGCTCCGACCCCCGGGACTGGAGACGAACTAACTATGGCTACACCTTC
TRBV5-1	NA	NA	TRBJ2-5	CASSLGRSRGETQYF	TGCGCCAGCAGCTTGGGCCGGAGTAGGGGTGAGACCCAGTACTTC
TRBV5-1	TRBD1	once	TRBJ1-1	CASSLFAGTGMNTEAFF	TGCGCCAGCAGCTTGTTTGCCGGGACAGGCATGAACACTGAAGCTTTCTTT
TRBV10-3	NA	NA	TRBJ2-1	CAISEQLYNEQFF	TGTGCCATCAGTGAGCAACTTTACAATGAGCAGTTCTTC
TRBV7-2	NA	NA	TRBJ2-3	CASSSSPGTPRTDTQYF	TGTGCCAGCAGCTCGAGCCCCGGGACACCTAGGACAGATACGCAGTATTTT
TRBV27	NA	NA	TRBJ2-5	CASSLWGSRGQETQYF	TGTGCCAGCAGTTTATGGGGCAGCCGAGGACAGGAGACCCAGTACTTC
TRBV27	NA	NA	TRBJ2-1	CASGLNRDEQFF	TGTGCCAGCGGATTAAACAGGGATGAGCAGTTCTTC